The present TCR beta chain was sequenced within a study of cytomegalovirus exposure and HLA in healthy donors (dated by TCRdb to the late 2010s). Regarding the research as a whole: An earlier analysis of more than 550 of the donors reported about 260 Gb of sequence data and roughly 120 million unique TCR beta sequences obtained from around 170 million T cells. On average, roughly 240,000 unique TCR beta nucleotide sequences were sequenced per donor among 398 genotyped donors of the cohort, with roughly 18% of those sequences being non-productive. A few DR-DQ haplotypes were treated as single units for association and clustering because of strong linkage in the cohort. Approximately 310 gigabases of sequencing data and 91 million or so unique TCR sequences made up an early release that covered approximately 650 HLA-typed donors. Every repertoire in the discovery cohort had been generated on one and the same sequencing platform. Typing coverage differed by locus: A, B, C, DRB1 and DQB1 were typed in roughly 620-630 donors, DQA1 in 500 to 550, DPA1 in some 570, and DPB1 in 400 to 490. The study profiled the T cell repertoires of fewer than 850 subjects by immunosequencing and related them to cytomegalovirus serostatus. HLA typing covered class I and class II loci at four-digit resolution. The later analysis used no new phenotypic data to find candidate immune exposures, relying instead on TCR beta sequences and their occurrence across donors. A separate validation cohort of approximately 120 different subjects was used in addition to the roughly 620-subject first cohort. Donor age, sex, ethnicity and CMV serostatus were compiled alongside the repertoire data. A later analysis re-examined previously published TCR beta repertoires from 600 to 700 donors and added high-resolution HLA genotyping to investigate patterns of TCR occurrence. The study aimed to test whether signatures of past pathogen exposure could be identified by cataloging public T cell receptors. The genetic ancestry cluster associated with self-reported Caucasian donors included about 81% of the roughly 400 genotyped donors. In a later genetic analysis, genome-wide SNP genotypes for about 65% of the roughly 670 donors were used, and that subset was treated as a discovery cohort. An earlier analysis of roughly 580 of the donors used high-throughput TCR beta sequencing to judge whether each TCR beta V gene segment behaved as functional or pseudogenic. The study combined high-throughput TCR immunosequencing, statistical association of individual TCRs with disease status, and machine learning to predict cytomegalovirus infection status. What the work shows at the level of the full study, not this receptor alone: Assigning TCR associations to individual alleles was difficult when HLA alleles, especially DR and DQ, strongly co-occurred. The study listed over 150 TCR beta chains as associated with cytomegalovirus. According to a later analysis, parvovirus B19, influenza, CMV and Epstein-Barr virus appeared linked to several top co-occurrence clusters. The cohort was sequenced for TCR beta chains only, and without alpha or paired-chain data the features that could be detected were limited. At a false discovery rate of 0.05, a later analysis linked approximately 18,000 TCR beta sequences to specific HLA alleles. Across donors, most TCR sequences were observed very rarely, whereas some public TCRs were present in many individuals. In a later analysis, most CMV-associated TCR beta chains were found to appear HLA-restricted, with HLA associations seemingly driven largely by CMV exposure. Because counts were too low, around 17 rarely observed V segments, including chromosome 9 orphons, were left out of the earlier analysis of a few hundred of the donors. A group of highly shared sequence variants was considered likely to be a technical artifact of the sequencing pipeline. A few of the identified cytomegalovirus-associated TCR beta chains were confirmed in vitro to be specific for cytomegalovirus antigens. In a later analysis, TCR association rates were found to vary across HLA loci, with the most associated TCRs seen for DRB1 alleles and the fewest for HLA-C alleles. A further reported finding was that TCR beta sequences accurately predicted the HLA-A and HLA-B alleles for most subjects in the first cohort. Sequencing depth was assumed to be roughly uniform across donors in the presence/absence analyses, though that assumption may not hold. An earlier analysis of around 600 of the donors showed that most TCR beta V segments appeared in productive rearrangements either about 90% or about 30% of the time, which broadly matched IMGT annotations. The classifier was reported to diagnose cytomegalovirus status with high specificity and sensitivity in both the original cohort and the validation cohort. A later analysis found that HLA-associated TCR beta chains were more clonally expanded and had lower generation probabilities than equally common non-associated chains. V-gene and J-gene trimming of TCR beta chains was associated with a missense DCLRE1C variant in a later genetic analysis, and the association was replicated in an independent cohort. Immune exposure information for the cohort was limited to CMV serostatus. According to a later genetic analysis, donors in an Asian-associated ancestry cluster had fewer N-insertions in productive TCRs than the roughly 660-donor mean. The authors suggested that the approach could potentially be generalized to other disease states and immunological phenotypes. Because the 87-base-pair reads could not distinguish some IMGT-functional V segments, including TRBV6-2 and TRBV6-3, those segments were excluded. Because HLA typing was unavailable for some donors at each locus, only the typed subset was used in association tests. Linkage disequilibrium might explain the correlated functional status among segregating V segments, but an unknown experimental factor could not be ruled out.

About this clone: Its target antigen remains unknown. Relative to the germline gene, one junction end is altered; a read error may explain this. Different DNA sequences within this sample yield the same CDR3.

Receptor amplification or capture employed the immunoSEQ multiplex PCR assay. For the multiplex PCR, a mixture combining 60 forward primers for TCR Vbeta segments and 13 reverse primers for TCR Jbeta segments was used. A multiplex PCR assay on genomic DNA amplified the CDR3 region of rearranged TCR beta genes. On the Illumina HiSeq System, the amplified TCR beta libraries were sequenced as 87-base-pair reads. Processing in the source paper ran as follows. A later analysis counted 75 million to 100 million unique TCR beta chains across the 666 repertoires, and some 11 million of these chains were shared by at least two donors. A nearest-neighbor algorithm error-corrected the raw reads and collapsed the reads into unique sequences, merging closely related sequences to remove PCR and sequencing errors. Alignment of CDR3 sequences to IMGT reference sequences was used to assign V, D and J gene segments. Each retained sequence needed at least a six-nucleotide match to both a V gene segment and a J gene segment. Rearrangements were called productive when the CDR3 lacked stop codons and stayed in frame with V and J; all others were non-productive. CDR3 was defined according to IMGT convention as the region running from the second conserved V-encoded cysteine to the conserved J-encoded phenylalanine. The earlier analysis of some 550 of the donors excluded any sequence lacking an unambiguous match to a single V gene segment. In an earlier analysis of about 590 of the donors, a V segment was called functional when productive rearrangements were above 56.7%, and segregating when the standard deviation between donors exceeded 5%. A statistical classification framework was built for diagnosing cytomegalovirus status from the catalog of TCR beta chain sequences. V and J gene assignment, in a later analysis, came from comparing TCR nucleotide sequences with IMGT/GENE-DB human TR gene sequences. Using the TCRdist pipeline, a later analysis assigned CDR3 sequences along with most-parsimonious VDJ recombination scenarios. In a later analysis, each TCR beta chain was defined by its CDR3 amino acid sequence together with its V-gene family, and reads lacking a unique V-gene family were excluded. A later analysis removed 592 highly shared, low-generation-probability nucleotide sequences to deal with suspected cross-contamination and a sequencing artifact. In a later analysis, a clonal expansion index was calculated for each public chain from normalized within-repertoire ranks of inferred template counts. In a later analysis, generation probabilities were computed using a VDJ recombination model fitted to out-of-frame rearrangements, and the results were checked against IGoR. Hypergeometric tests were used in a later analysis to score TCR-TCR, TCR-HLA and TCR-CMV co-occurrence, with a repertoire-size bias correction applied to the TCR pairs. A later analysis estimated false discovery rates by permuting HLA or CMV assignments 20 times. A later analysis grouped co-occurring TCRs with DBSCAN, adding TCRdist sequence similarity when clustering within HLA-allele-positive subsets. Repertoires with fewer than 30,000 or more than 120,000 public chains were left out of co-occurrence clustering, as were five repertoires with anomalous nucleotide sharing. Imported from immuneACCESS, the table was reduced by TCRdb to in-frame sequences with V and J called. These copies leave out some clones; in studies compared against another copy, an unresolved V gene accounts for under half, and the cause of the remainder is not known. D and trimming come from the DNA, and the V and J calls and clone size come from that table. In this sample the table shows roughly 110,000 clones, around 77% of which occur a single time. The ten largest clones capture roughly 2.3% of the sample.

The CDR3 spans 12 residues, from the cysteine through the phenylalanine. CDR3 DNA only is kept here, 36 bases in frame from base 1. The CDR1 and CDR2 encoded by the germline V gene (reference sequence) are LNHNV and YYDKDF. The cohort consisted of some 730 healthy bone marrow donors. Cohort members were all nominally healthy when sampled, although unrecorded immune exposures were likely present. The donor tested CMV seronegative and was one of the 352 seronegative cohort members. Every donor gave a peripheral blood sample, and the peripheral blood mononuclear cells from that sample were used for TCR beta sequencing. Genomic DNA extraction from the blood cell samples was performed with the Qiagen DNeasy Blood Extraction Kit.

Sequencing input: PBMCs. The rearranged segments are TRBV15 and TRBJ1-4; the D gene is perhaps TRBD1, on 5 matching bases. This TCR came from a man in his late teens or twenties in good health and CMV-seronegative. For the CDR3, the sequence is CATRRGSEKLFF. DNA sequence: TGTGCCACCCGTAGGGGTAGTGAAAAACTGTTCTTT.